Shown below are 18 T cell receptor beta chains from a single sample sequenced in a study of shared clonotypes between healthy human individuals. The data were produced by immunoSEQ multiplex PCR, yet TCRdb's version contains in-frame clones alone and is incomplete. There are about 1,500,000 clones in the sample; roughly 97% occur only once, and approximately 1.1% lies in the top ten. Sequencing was carried out using naive CD4+ T cells sorted from blood. Regarding subset: CD45RA+ positively selected. All receptors derive from a man younger than 45 in good health.

On this clone itself: Distinct nucleotide sequences in the sample also encode this CDR3. The genes are TRBV7-6 and TRBJ2-3; D unresolved. The CDR3 runs to 13 residues. Germline lookup yields CDR1 SGHVS and CDR2 FNYEAQ. V lost 3 bases, J lost 3 bases, and 7 bases lay in between. CDR3 DNA sequence: TGTGCCAGCAGCTTTGTCGGTACAGATACGCAGTATTTT. It specifies CASSFVGTDTQYF. Looking up the rest from reference TRBV7-6 and TRBJ2-3 gives the full variable domain: GAGVSQSPRYKVTKRGQDVALRCDPISGHVSLYWYRQALGQGPEFLTYFNYEAQQDKSGLPNDRFSAERPEGSISTLTIQRTEQRDSAMYRCASSFVGTDTQYFGPGTRLTVL.

This clone appeared a single time. The chain has TRBV11-1 and TRBJ2-2; D not resolved. Germline V gene data show CDR1 as SGHAT and CDR2 as FQDESV (reference sequence). Trimming shortened V by 3 bases and J by 2 bases, and 7 bases separated the two germline ends. CDR3 size: 14 residues. DNA of the CDR3: TGTGCCAGCAGCTTTAACAGAAACACCGGGGAGCTGTTTTTT. Translating it yields CASSFNRNTGELFF. Full variable domain (rest looked up from reference TRBV11-1 and TRBJ2-2): EAEVAQSPRYKITEKSQAVAFWCDPISGHATLYWYRQILGQGPELLVQFQDESVVDDSQLPKDRFSAERLKGVDSTLKIQPAELGDSAMYLCASSFNRNTGELFFGEGSRLTVL.

The chain is built from TRBV4-1 and TRBJ2-2; maybe TRBD2 (6 bases). Germline lookup yields CDR1 MGHRA and CDR2 YSYEKL. V shed 1 base and J shed 2 bases, with 11 bases lying between them. This CDR3 contains 16 residues. Here the CDR3 reads CASSQGIAANTGELFF. CDR3 in DNA: TGCGCCAGCAGCCAAGGGATAGCGGCTAACACCGGGGAGCTGTTTTTT.

The J gene is TRBJ2-7, the V gene TRBV6-5; a possible D gene is TRBD1 (5 bases). Germline V CDR1 and CDR2: MNHEY, SVGAGI. V lost 0 bases to trimming and J lost 2 bases, with 11 bases between them. This CDR3 has 15 residues. For the CDR3, the DNA is TGTGCCAGCAGTTACTCTTGGACACCTACCTACGAGCAGTACTTC. Its translation: CASSYSWTPTYEQYF.

The chain is built from TRBV5-4 and TRBJ2-1; D is unresolved. V lost 1 base and J lost 6, with 8 bases in between. Germline loops: CDR1 SGHNT, CDR2 YYREEE (reference sequence). The CDR3 sequence is 13 residues long. This CDR3 is CASSLNHGNEQFF. In nucleotides, the CDR3 is TGTGCCAGCAGCTTGAACCACGGCAATGAGCAGTTCTTC.

The CDR3 coding sequence is TGTGCCAGTAGGGGACTAGCGGGTACCAATGAGCAGTTCTTC. Encoded protein: CASRGLAGTNEQFF. V usage is TRBV19 and J usage is TRBJ2-1; 12 bases are a match to TRBD2. The CDR3 runs 14 residues. The J segment lost 6 bases and the V segment lost 6 bases, leaving 3 bases of the junction unmatched. CDR1 and CDR2 from the germline V gene are LNHDA and SQIVND (reference sequence).

The CDR3 coding sequence is TGTGCCAGCAGTTACTCGAGGGTACTAGCGGGGAAGACCCAGTACTTC. Residues: CASSYSRVLAGKTQYF. V and J are TRBV6-5 and TRBJ2-5; 10 nucleotides match TRBD2. The junction had 7 bases not matched to a gene; V was cut back by 0 bases and J by 6 bases. Germline CDR1 is MNHEY and CDR2 is SVGAGI. The CDR3 loop spans 16 amino acids.

J is TRBJ2-2 and V is TRBV6-5; D may be TRBD2 (5 bases). V lost 2 bases, J lost 2 bases, and 9 bases lay in between. The germline gives CDR1 MNHEY, CDR2 SVGAGI. This CDR3 has 15 residues. CDR3 amino acids: CASSYGSGNTGELFF. CDR3 DNA sequence: TGTGCCAGCAGTTACGGGAGTGGAAACACCGGGGAGCTGTTTTTT.

The V and J genes are TRBV19 and TRBJ2-3; TRBD2 is a possible D gene (6 bases). CDR3 length equals 13 residues. The V end was cut by 11 bases, the J end by 2 bases, with 14 bases between. Germline V gives CDR1 LNHDA, CDR2 SQIVND (reference sequence). The CDR3 sequence is CASNGGFTDTQYF. The CDR3, as DNA: TGTGCCTCTAACGGGGGATTCACAGATACGCAGTATTTT.

V is TRBV5-1 and J is TRBJ2-7; 11 nucleotides line up with TRBD1. V lost 1 base, J lost 7 bases, and 10 bases stayed unmatched. From germline, CDR1 is SGHRS and CDR2 YFSETQ. The length of the CDR3 is 16 residues. The CDR3 protein is CASSLFPGQGANEQYF. CDR3 nucleotide sequence: TGCGCCAGCAGCTTGTTTCCCGGACAGGGGGCGAATGAGCAGTACTTC.

The rearrangement links TRBV7-2 to TRBJ2-7, with 11 bases that match TRBD2. Germline lookup yields CDR1 SGHTA and CDR2 FQGNSA. V lost 3 bases and J lost 3; bases outside the gene matches: 4. This CDR3 is built from 15 residues. The CDR3 loop is CASSFRLAGNYEQYF. The CDR3 region has the DNA TGTGCCAGCAGCTTTCGACTAGCGGGGAACTACGAGCAGTACTTC.

The chain uses TRBV11-2 and TRBJ2-7, with D possibly matching TRBD2 (6 bases). Germline V gene lookup returns CDR1 SGHAT and CDR2 FQNNGV. The CDR3 loop spans 17 amino acids. The germline V and J ends were trimmed by 1 base and 1 base, with 17 bases remaining between them. CDR3 protein: CASSLGWTAGTSYEQYF. CDR3 DNA: TGTGCCAGCAGCTTAGGTTGGACGGCCGGGACTTCCTACGAGCAGTACTTC.

The chain is built from TRBV10-3 and TRBJ1-5, with TRBD1 identical over 10 bases. The V gene end was trimmed by 6 bases and the J gene end by 9 bases; junction bases not matched to a gene: 11. This CDR3 comprises 15 residues. Germline CDR1 and CDR2: ENHRY and SYGVKD. The CDR3 DNA is TGTGCCATCAGCGAGGGACAGGGGCTCTTTCCGCCCCAGCATTTT. Its translation is CAISEGQGLFPPQHF.

The chain is built from TRBV5-4 and TRBJ2-5; D possibly corresponds to TRBD1 (6 bases). Germline-derived CDR1 and CDR2 are SGHNT and YYREEE (reference sequence). The V end was cut by 4 bases, the J end by 5 bases, with 15 bases between. The CDR3 consists of 14 residues. Here the CDR3 reads CASSNNTGHETQYF. The CDR3 DNA follows: TGTGCCAGCAGCAACAACACAGGGCACGAGACCCAGTACTTC.

The chain recombines TRBV11-3 with TRBJ2-2; 7 bases map to TRBD1. After removal of 5 bases from V and 0 bases from J, the junction contained 12 bases not matched to a gene. The germline V gene encodes CDR1 SGHNT and CDR2 YENEEA. The CDR3 is 18 amino acids. The CDR3 DNA reads as TGTGCCAGCAGCCGAGTAACAGGGGCCAGCGCGAACACCGGGGAGCTGTTTTTT. This codes for CASSRVTGASANTGELFF.

V is TRBV18 and J is TRBJ2-3; no clear D. Trimming left V 7 bases short and J 6 bases short, with 17 bases between. The germline V gene encodes CDR1 KGHSH and CDR2 LQKENI. This CDR3 has 14 amino acids. The CDR3 loop reads CASLLGPTVDTQYF. The CDR3 DNA is TGTGCCAGCTTACTCGGGCCAACGGTGGATACGCAGTATTTT. Combining the CDR3 with reference TRBV18 and TRBJ2-3 gives the whole variable domain NAGVMQNPRHLVRRRGQEARLRCSPMKGHSHVYWYRQLPEEGLKFMVYLQKENIIDESGMPKERFSAEFPKEGPSILRIQQVVRGDSAAYFCASLLGPTVDTQYFGPGTRLTVL.

This clone was detected once. V usage is TRBV6-6 and J usage is TRBJ2-5; 11 positions match TRBD2. With V trimmed by 6 bases and J by 6 bases, 3 bases remained unmatched. Germline lookup yields CDR1 MNHNY and CDR2 SVGAGI (reference sequence). The CDR3 covers 13 residues. The CDR3 loop is CASRGTSGKTQYF. The CDR3 nucleotides are TGTGCCAGCAGGGGGACTAGCGGAAAGACCCAGTACTTC.

The chain joins TRBV5-5 to TRBJ1-3, with D perhaps TRBD1 (5 bases). V gave up 3 bases and J gave up 2 bases, with 15 bases separating them. Germline V gene lookup returns CDR1 SGHKS and CDR2 YYEKEE (reference sequence). This CDR3 is 16 amino acids long. The CDR3 protein is CASSSGPGTAGNTIYF. The CDR3 DNA sequence: TGTGCCAGCAGCTCGGGTCCCGGGACTGCTGGAAACACCATATATTTT.